The entry below gives a single T cell receptor (beta chain) sequence along with its context. Germline values: CDR1 SGHVS, CDR2 FQNEAQ. CDR3 size: 16 residues. Trimming shortened V by 4 bases and J by 0 bases, and 13 bases separated the two germline ends. The data were taken from a study of beta chain features in type 1 diabetes. On the study more broadly: Patient and healthy donor groups were alike in age, gender and cell yields.

Since all of the isolated RNA was reverse transcribed, expressed TCRB transcripts were what got sequenced. Samples of naive, central memory and regulatory T cells yielded a mean of approximately 3.7 million reads. Only in-frame clones appear in the TCRdb table, and some are missing; sequencing was by immunoSEQ multiplex PCR. The data show 900,000 or so clones, with 17% seen just once and 0.02% to 0.025% held by the top ten. The rearrangement uses TRBV7-8 and TRBJ2-4, with D possibly matching TRBD1 (6 bases). Material for sequencing was naive CD4+ T cells from blood. This TCR was sampled from a woman aged 18-29 years in good health. The CDR3 here is CASSSGQILAKNIQYF. The CDR3 nucleotides are TGTGCCAGCAGCTCAGGACAGATACTAGCCAAAAACATTCAGTACTTC.